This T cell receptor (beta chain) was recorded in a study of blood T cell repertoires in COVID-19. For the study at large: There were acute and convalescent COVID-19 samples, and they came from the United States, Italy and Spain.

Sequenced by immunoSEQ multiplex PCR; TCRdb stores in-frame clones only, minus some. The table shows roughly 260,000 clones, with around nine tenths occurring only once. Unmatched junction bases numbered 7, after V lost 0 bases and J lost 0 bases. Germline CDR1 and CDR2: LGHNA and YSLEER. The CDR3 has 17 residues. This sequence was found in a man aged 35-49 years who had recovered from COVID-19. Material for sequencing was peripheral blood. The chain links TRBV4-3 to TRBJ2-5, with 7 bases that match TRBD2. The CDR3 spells CASSQEGPLADQETQYF. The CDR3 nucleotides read TGCGCCAGCAGCCAAGAAGGCCCCCTAGCGGACCAAGAGACCCAGTACTTC.